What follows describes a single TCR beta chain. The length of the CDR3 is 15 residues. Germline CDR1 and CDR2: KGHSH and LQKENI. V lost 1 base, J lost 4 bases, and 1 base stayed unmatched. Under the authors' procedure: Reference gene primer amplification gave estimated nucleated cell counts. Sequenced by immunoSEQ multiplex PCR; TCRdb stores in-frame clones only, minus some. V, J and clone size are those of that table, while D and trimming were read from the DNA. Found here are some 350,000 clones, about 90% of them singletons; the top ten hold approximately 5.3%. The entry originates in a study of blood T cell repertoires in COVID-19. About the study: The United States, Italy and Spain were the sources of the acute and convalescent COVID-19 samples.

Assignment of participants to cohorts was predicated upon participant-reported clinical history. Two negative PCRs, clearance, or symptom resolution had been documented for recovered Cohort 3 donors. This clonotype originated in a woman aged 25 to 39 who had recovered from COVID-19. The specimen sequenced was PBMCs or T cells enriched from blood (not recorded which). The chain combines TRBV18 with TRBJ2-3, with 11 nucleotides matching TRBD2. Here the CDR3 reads CASSPQTSGADTQYF. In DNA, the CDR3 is TGTGCCAGCTCACCACAGACTAGCGGGGCAGATACGCAGTATTTT.